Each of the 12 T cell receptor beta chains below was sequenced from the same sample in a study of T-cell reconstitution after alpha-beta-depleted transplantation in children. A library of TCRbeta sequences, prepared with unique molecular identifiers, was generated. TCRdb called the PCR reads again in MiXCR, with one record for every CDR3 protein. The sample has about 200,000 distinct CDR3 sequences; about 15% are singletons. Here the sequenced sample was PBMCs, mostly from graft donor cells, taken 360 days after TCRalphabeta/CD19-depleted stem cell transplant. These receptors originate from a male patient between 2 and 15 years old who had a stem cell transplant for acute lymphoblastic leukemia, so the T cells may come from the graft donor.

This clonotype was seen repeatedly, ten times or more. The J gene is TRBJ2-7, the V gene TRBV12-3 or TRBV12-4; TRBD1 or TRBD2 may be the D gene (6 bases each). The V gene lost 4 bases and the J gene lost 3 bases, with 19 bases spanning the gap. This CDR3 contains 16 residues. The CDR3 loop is CASSSEGGRGLYEQYF. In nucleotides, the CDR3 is TGTGCCAGCAGTTCCGAAGGGGGACGGGGGCTCTACGAGCAGTACTTC.

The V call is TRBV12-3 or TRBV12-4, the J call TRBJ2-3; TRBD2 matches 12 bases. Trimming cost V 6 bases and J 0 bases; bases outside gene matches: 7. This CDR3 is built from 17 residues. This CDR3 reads CASRTSGGLSSTDTQYF. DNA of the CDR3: TGTGCCAGCAGAACTAGCGGGGGGCTTTCTAGCACAGATACGCAGTATTTT.

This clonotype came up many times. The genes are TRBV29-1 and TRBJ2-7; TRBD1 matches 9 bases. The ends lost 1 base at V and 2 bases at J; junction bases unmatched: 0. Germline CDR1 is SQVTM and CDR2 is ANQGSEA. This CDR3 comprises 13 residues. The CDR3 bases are TGCAGCGTTGAAGGGACAGGGGCCTACGAGCAGTACTTC. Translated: CSVEGTGAYEQYF.

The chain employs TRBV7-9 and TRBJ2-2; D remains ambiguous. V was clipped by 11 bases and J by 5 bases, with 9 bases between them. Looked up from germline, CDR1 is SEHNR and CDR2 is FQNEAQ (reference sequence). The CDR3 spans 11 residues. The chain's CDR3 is CAGKRTGELFF. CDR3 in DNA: TGTGCCGGAAAGAGAACCGGGGAGCTGTTTTTT.

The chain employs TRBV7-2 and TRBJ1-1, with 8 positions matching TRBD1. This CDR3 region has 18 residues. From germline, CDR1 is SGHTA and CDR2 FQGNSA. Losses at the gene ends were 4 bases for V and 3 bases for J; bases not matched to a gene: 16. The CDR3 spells CASSSDRAAGVVHTEAFF. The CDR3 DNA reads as TGTGCCAGCAGCTCGGACAGGGCGGCAGGTGTAGTACACACTGAAGCTTTCTTT.

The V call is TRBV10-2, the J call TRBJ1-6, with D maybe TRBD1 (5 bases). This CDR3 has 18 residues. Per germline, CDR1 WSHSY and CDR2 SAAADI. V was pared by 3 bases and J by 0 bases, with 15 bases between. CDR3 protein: CASSEAGRRSSYNSPLHF. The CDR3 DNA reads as TGCGCCAGCAGTGAAGCGGGGCGAAGGAGCTCCTATAATTCACCCCTCCACTTT.

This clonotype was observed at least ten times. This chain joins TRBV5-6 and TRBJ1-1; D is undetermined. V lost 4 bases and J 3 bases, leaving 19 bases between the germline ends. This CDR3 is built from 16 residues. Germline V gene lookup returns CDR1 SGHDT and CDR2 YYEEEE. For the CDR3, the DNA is TGTGCCAGCAGCGCTGGCACAGTTGACGGAGACACTGAAGCTTTCTTT. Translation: CASSAGTVDGDTEAFF.

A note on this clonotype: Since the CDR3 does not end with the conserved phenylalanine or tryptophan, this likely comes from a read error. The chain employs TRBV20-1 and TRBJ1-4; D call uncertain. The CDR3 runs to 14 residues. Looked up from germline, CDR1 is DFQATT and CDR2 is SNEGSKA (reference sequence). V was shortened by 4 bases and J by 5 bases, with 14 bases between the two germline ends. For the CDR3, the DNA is TGCAGTGCTACGGACGACGGACTGAATGAAAAACTGTTTTAT. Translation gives CSATDDGLNEKLFY.

Written as DNA, the CDR3 is TGTGCCAGTAGTATAGATTGGGCAGCCTACGAGCAGTACTTC. Its protein is CASSIDWAAYEQYF. The rearrangement links TRBV19 to TRBJ2-7; D unresolved. The germline V gene has CDR1 LNHDA and CDR2 SQIVND (reference sequence). V lost 0 bases to trimming and J lost 2 bases, with 8 bases between them. This CDR3 has 14 amino acids.

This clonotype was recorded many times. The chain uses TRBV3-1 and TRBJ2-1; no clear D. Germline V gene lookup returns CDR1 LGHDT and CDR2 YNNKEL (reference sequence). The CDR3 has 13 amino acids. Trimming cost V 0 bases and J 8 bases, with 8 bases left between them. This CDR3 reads CASSQDSGDEQFF. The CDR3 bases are TGTGCCAGCAGCCAAGATAGTGGAGATGAGCAGTTCTTC.

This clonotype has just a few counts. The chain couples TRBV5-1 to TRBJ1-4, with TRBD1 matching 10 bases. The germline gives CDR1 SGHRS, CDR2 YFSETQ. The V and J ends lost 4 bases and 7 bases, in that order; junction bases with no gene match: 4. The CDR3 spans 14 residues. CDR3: CASSGTGVGEKLFF. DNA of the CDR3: TGCGCCAGCAGCGGGACAGGGGTCGGTGAAAAACTGTTTTTT.

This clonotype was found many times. CDR3 bases: TGTGCCAGCAGTCCCCAGGGGCTAAATACTGAAGCTTTCTTT. Amino acids: CASSPQGLNTEAFF. The chain recombines TRBV27 with TRBJ1-1, with a weak D call TRBD1 (6 bases). Per germline, CDR1 MNHEY and CDR2 SMNVEV (reference sequence). V lost 5 bases and J 5 bases, leaving 15 bases between the germline ends. The CDR3 is 14 amino acids.